This T cell receptor beta chain was recorded in a study of CD8 T cells in ankylosing spondylitis. Study-level findings and limits: Characteristic of ankylosing spondylitis blood, it appeared, was a TCR beta motif comprising roughly 8 highly homologous variants.

Quantitative 5'-RACE with molecular barcodes generated TCR beta libraries. Using its own MiXCR run on the 5' RACE reads, TCRdb lists one record per CDR3 protein. Counted here are 300,000 to 400,000 distinct CDR3 sequences, 20% to 25% occurring once; the ten biggest clones make up approximately 16%. With regard to this clonotype: Its specificity is not known.

Trimming left V 7 bases short and J 3 bases short, with 17 bases between. CDR1 is SEHNR, CDR2 FQNEAQ, per germline (reference sequence). The CDR3 has 15 amino acids. The sequencing input was blood, either unsorted or a sorted T cell fraction (not recorded which). The receptor's source is a male donor with ankylosing spondylitis. The chain carries TRBV7-9 and TRBJ2-3, with D possibly being TRBD1 or TRBD2 (5 bases each). CDR3 DNA sequence: TGTGCCAGCACCAAGACTGGGACGGTGACAGATACGCAGTATTTT. The encoded protein is CASTKTGTVTDTQYF. Full variable domain (missing parts from reference TRBV7-9 and TRBJ2-3): DTGVSQNPRHKITKRGQNVTFRCDPISEHNRLYWYRQTLGQGPEFLTYFQNEAQLEKSRLLSDRFSAERPKGSFSTLEIQRTEQGDSAMYLCASTKTGTVTDTQYFGPGTRLTVL.